Below, one T cell receptor beta chain is given with its context. Original processing methods: Nucleated cell counts were estimated from reference gene primer amplification. This table comes from immunoSEQ multiplex PCR, and its TCRdb copy is limited to in-frame clones, with some not included. From that table come the V and J calls and clone size; the DNA was used to work out D and trimming. This table has around 290,000 clones, about 88% appearing once. Germline V gene lookup returns CDR1 MDHEN and CDR2 SYDVKM. The CDR3 runs to 13 residues. With 4 bases removed from V and 4 bases from J, the gap between germline ends came to 8 bases. The record originates from a study of blood T cell repertoires in COVID-19. Study as a whole: Two negative PCRs, clearance, or symptom resolution had been documented for recovered Cohort 3 donors. Specimens from acute and convalescent COVID-19 originated in the United States, Italy and Spain. PBMCs, B-cell-depleted T cells, or T cells provided the cDNA or gDNA that made up the material.

Sequencing used PBMCs or T cells enriched from blood (not recorded which). V is TRBV28 and J is TRBJ1-3; D ambiguous. The clonotype originates from a woman in her sixties in a cohort exposed to, infected with or recovered from COVID-19 (not recorded which). The CDR3 nucleotides are TGTGCCAGCAGTTCCCATCGGGGAAACACCATATATTTT. It encodes CASSSHRGNTIYF.